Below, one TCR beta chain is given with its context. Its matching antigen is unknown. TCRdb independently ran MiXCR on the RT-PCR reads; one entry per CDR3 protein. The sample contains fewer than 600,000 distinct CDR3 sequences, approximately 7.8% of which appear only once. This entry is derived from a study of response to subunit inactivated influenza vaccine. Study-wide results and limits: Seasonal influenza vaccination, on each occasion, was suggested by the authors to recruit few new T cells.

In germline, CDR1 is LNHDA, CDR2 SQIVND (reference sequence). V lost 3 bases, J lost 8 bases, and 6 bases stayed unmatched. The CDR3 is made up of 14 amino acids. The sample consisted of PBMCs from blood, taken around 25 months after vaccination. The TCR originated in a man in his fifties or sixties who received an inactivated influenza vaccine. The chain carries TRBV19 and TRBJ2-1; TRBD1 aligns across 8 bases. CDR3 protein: CASSMNIQGDEQFF. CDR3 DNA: TGTGCCAGTAGTATGAACATACAGGGGGATGAGCAGTTCTTC.